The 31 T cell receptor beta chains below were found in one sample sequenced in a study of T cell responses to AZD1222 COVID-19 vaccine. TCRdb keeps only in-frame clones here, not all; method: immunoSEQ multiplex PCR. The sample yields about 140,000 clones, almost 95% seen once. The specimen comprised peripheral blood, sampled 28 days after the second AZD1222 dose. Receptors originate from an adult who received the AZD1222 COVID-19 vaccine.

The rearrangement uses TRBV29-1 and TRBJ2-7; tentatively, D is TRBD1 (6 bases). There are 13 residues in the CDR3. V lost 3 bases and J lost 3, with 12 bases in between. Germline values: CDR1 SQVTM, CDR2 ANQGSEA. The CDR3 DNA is TGCAGCGTTGAGGTCAGGGGCTACTACGAGCAGTACTTC. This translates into CSVEVRGYYEQYF.

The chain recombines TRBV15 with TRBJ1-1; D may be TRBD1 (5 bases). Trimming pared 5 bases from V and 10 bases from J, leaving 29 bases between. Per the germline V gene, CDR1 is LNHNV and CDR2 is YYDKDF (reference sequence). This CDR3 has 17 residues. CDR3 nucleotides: TGTGCCACCAGCGGAGGTAAGAAGGACATACTCAAAACCGGAGCTTTCTTT. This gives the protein CATSGGKKDILKTGAFF.

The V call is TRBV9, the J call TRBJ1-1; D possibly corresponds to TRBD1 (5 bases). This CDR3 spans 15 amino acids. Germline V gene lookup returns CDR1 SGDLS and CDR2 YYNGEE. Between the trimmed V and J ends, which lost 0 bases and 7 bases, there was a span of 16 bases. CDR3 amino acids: CASSVGSQGLGEAFF. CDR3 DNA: TGTGCCAGCAGCGTAGGAAGCCAGGGCTTGGGTGAAGCTTTCTTT.

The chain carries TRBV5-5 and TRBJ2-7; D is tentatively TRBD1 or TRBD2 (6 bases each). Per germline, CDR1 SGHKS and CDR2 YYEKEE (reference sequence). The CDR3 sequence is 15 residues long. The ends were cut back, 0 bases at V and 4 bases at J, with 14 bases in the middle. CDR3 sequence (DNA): TGTGCCAGCAGCTTGGGGGGGGCTGAGAATTACGAGCAGTACTTC. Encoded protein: CASSLGGAENYEQYF.

In nucleotides, the CDR3 is TGTGCCAGCAGTTTATTAACAGAGACCCAGTACTTC. This codes for CASSLLTETQYF. The genes are TRBV28 and TRBJ2-5, with D unclear. CDR1 MDHEN and CDR2 SYDVKM come from the germline V gene. V was pared by 1 base and J by 4 bases, with 4 bases between. The CDR3 loop spans 12 amino acids.

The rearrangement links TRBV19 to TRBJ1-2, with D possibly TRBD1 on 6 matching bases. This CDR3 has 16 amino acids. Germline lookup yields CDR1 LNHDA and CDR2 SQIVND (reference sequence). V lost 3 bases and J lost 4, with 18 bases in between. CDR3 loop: CASSILIVGGGYGYTF. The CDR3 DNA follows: TGTGCCAGTAGTATTTTGATCGTTGGGGGCGGCTATGGCTACACCTTC.

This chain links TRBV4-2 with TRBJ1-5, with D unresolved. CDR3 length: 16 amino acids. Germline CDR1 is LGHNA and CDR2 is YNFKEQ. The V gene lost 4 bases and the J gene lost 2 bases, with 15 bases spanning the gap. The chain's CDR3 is CASSLSGSLGNQPQHF. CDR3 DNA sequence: TGTGCCAGCAGCCTCTCCGGGTCTTTGGGCAATCAGCCCCAGCATTTT.

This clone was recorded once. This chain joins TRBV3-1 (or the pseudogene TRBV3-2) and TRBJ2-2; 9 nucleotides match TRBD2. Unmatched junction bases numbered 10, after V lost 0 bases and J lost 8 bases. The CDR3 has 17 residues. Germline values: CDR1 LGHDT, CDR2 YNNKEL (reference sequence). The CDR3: CASSQDPAGGNLGELFF. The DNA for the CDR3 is TGTGCCAGCAGCCAAGATCCAGCGGGAGGTAACCTGGGGGAGCTGTTTTTT.

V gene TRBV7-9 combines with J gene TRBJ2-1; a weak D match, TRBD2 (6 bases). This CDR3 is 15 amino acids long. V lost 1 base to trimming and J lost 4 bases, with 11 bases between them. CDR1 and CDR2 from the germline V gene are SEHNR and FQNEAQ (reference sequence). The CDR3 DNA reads TGTGCCAGCAGCTTAGTCGCTAGCGTTTACAATGAGCAGTTCTTC. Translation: CASSLVASVYNEQFF.

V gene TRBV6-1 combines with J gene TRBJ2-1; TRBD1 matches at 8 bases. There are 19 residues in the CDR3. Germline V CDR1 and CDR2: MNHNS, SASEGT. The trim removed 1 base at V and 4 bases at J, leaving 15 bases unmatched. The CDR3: CASSEGQEEGRGLYNEQFF. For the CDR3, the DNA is TGTGCCAGCAGTGAAGGGCAAGAGGAGGGCAGGGGGCTTTACAATGAGCAGTTCTTC.

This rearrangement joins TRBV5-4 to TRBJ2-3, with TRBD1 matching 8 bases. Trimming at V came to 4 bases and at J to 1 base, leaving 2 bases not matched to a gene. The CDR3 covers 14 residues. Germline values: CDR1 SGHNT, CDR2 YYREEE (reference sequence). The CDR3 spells CASSQTGGTDTQYF. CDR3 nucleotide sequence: TGTGCCAGCAGCCAGACAGGGGGCACAGATACGCAGTATTTT.

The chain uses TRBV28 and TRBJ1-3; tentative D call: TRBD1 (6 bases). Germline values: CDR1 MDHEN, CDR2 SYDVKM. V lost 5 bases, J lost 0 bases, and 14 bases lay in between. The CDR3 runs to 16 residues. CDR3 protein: CASSPAQTGSGNTIYF. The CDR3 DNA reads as TGTGCCAGCAGTCCTGCTCAGACAGGCTCTGGAAACACCATATATTTT.

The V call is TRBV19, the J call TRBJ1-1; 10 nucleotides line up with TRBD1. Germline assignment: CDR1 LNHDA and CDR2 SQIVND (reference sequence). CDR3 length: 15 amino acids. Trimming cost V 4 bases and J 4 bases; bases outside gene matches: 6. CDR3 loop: CASSTSTGGFTEAFF. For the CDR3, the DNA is TGTGCCAGTAGTACCTCGACAGGGGGCTTCACTGAAGCTTTCTTT.

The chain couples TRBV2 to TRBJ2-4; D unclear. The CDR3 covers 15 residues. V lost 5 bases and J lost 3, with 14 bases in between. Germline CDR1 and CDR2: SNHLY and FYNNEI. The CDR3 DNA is TGTGCCAGCAGTCACGAAATGGTGTACAAAAACATTCAGTACTTC. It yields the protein CASSHEMVYKNIQYF.

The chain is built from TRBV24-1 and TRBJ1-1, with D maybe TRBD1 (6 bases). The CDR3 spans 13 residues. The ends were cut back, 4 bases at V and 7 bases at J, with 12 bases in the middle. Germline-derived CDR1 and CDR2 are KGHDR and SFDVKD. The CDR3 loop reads CATSEGAKDEAFF. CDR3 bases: TGTGCCACCAGTGAGGGGGCAAAGGATGAAGCTTTCTTT.

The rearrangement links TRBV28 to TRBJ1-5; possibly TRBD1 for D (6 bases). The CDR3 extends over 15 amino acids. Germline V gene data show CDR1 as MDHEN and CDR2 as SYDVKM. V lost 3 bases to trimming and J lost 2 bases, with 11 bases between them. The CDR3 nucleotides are TGTGCCAGCAGTTTCGTGGCAGGGGGCAATCAGCCCCAGCATTTT. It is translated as CASSFVAGGNQPQHF.

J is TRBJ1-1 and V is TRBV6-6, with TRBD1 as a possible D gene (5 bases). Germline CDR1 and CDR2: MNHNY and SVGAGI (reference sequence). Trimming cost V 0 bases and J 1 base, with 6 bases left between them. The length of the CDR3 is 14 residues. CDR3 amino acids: CASSYSGENTEAFF. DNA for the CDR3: TGTGCCAGCAGTTACTCGGGGGAGAACACTGAAGCTTTCTTT.

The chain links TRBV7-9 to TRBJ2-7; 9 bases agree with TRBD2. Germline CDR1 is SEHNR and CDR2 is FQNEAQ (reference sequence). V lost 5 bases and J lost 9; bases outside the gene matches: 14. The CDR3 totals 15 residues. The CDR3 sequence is CASSAPGAGGQGQYF. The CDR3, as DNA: TGTGCCAGCAGCGCCCCCGGGGCGGGAGGGCAAGGGCAGTACTTC.

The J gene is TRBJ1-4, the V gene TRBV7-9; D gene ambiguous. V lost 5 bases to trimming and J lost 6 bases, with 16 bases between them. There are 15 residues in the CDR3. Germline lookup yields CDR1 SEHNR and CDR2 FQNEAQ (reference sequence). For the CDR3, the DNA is TGTGCCAGCAGCCTCGACGAAGCCGGGGATGAAAAACTGTTTTTT. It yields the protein CASSLDEAGDEKLFF.

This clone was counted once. Written as DNA, the CDR3 is TGTGCCAGCAGCGTAGCGGGGGCTGACTATGGCTACACCTTC. It is translated as CASSVAGADYGYTF. This chain links TRBV9 with TRBJ1-2; D may be TRBD1 (6 bases). The ends were cut back, 0 bases at V and 3 bases at J, with 9 bases in the middle. The CDR3 has 14 residues. The germline CDR1 and CDR2 sequences are SGDLS and YYNGEE.

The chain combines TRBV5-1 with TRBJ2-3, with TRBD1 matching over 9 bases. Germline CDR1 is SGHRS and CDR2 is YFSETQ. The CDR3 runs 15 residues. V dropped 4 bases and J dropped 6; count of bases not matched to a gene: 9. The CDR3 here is CASSQNPGQGDTQYF. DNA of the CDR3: TGCGCCAGCAGCCAAAACCCCGGACAGGGGGATACGCAGTATTTT.

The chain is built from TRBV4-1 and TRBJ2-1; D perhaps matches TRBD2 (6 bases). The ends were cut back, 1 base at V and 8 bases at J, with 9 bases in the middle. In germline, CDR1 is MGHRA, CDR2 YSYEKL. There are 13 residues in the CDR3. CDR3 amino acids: CASSQGKRDEQFF. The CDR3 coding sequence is TGCGCCAGCAGCCAAGGGAAGCGGGATGAGCAGTTCTTC.

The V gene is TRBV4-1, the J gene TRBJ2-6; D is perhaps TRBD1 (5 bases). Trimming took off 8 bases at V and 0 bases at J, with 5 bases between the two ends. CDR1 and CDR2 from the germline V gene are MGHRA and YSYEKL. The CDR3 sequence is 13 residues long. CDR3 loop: CASQGSGANVLTF. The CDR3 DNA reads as TGCGCCAGCCAGGGCTCTGGGGCCAACGTCCTGACTTTC.

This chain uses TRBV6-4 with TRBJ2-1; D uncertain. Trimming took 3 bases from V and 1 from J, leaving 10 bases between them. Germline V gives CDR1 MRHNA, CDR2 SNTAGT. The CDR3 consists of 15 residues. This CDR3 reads CASSEEAQSYNEQFF. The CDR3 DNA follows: TGTGCCAGCAGTGAAGAAGCGCAGTCCTACAATGAGCAGTTCTTC.

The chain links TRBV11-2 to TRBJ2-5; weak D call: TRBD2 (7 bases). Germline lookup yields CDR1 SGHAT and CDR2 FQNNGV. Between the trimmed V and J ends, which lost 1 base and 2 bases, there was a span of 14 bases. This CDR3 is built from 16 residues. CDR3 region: CASSLGIGGGQETQYF. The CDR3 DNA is TGTGCCAGCAGCTTAGGGATAGGGGGGGGACAAGAGACCCAGTACTTC.

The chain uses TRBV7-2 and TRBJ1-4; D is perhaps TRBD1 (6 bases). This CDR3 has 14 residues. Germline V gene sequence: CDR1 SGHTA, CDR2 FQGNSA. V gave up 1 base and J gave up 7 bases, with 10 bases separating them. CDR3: CASSLEGGREKLFF. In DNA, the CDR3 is TGTGCCAGCAGCTTAGAGGGGGGGCGTGAAAAACTGTTTTTT.

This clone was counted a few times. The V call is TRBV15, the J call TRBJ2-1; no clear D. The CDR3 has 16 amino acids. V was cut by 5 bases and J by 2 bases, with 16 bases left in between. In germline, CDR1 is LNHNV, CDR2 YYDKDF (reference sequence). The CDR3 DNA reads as TGTGCCACCAGCCCGGCAGGCTCTCTCACCTACAATGAGCAGTTCTTC. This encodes CATSPAGSLTYNEQFF.

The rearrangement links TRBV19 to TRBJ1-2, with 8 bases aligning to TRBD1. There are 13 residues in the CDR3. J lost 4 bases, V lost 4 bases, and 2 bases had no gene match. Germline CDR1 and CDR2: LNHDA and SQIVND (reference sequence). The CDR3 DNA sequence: TGTGCCAGTAGTAGAGACAGGGGCTATGGCTACACCTTC. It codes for CASSRDRGYGYTF. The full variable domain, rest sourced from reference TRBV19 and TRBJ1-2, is DGGITQSPKYLFRKEGQNVTLSCEQNLNHDAMYWYRQDPGQGLRLIYYSQIVNDFQKGDIAEGYSVSREKKESFPLTVTSAQKNPTAFYLCASSRDRGYGYTFGSGTRLTVV.

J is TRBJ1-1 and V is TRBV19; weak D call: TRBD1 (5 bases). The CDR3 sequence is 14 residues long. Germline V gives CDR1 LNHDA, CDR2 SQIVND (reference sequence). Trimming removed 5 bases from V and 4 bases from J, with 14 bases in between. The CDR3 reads CASSLGDRGTEAFF. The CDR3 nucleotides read TGTGCCAGTAGTCTAGGGGACCGTGGCACTGAAGCTTTCTTT. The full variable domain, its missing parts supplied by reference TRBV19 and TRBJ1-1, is DGGITQSPKYLFRKEGQNVTLSCEQNLNHDAMYWYRQDPGQGLRLIYYSQIVNDFQKGDIAEGYSVSREKKESFPLTVTSAQKNPTAFYLCASSLGDRGTEAFFGQGTRLTVV.

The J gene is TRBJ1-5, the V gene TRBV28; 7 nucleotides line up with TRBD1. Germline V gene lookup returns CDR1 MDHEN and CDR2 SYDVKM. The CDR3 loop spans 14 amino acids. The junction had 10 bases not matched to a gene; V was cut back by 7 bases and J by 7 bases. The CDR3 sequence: CASMRGTVRQPQHF. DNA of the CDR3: TGTGCCAGCATGCGGGGGACAGTACGCCAGCCCCAGCATTTT.

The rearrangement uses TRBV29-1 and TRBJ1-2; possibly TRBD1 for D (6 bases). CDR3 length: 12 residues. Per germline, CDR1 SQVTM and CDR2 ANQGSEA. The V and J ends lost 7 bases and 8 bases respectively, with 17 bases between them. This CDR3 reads CSAGGGGFGYTF. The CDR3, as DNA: TGCAGCGCCGGAGGGGGTGGGTTCGGCTACACCTTC.